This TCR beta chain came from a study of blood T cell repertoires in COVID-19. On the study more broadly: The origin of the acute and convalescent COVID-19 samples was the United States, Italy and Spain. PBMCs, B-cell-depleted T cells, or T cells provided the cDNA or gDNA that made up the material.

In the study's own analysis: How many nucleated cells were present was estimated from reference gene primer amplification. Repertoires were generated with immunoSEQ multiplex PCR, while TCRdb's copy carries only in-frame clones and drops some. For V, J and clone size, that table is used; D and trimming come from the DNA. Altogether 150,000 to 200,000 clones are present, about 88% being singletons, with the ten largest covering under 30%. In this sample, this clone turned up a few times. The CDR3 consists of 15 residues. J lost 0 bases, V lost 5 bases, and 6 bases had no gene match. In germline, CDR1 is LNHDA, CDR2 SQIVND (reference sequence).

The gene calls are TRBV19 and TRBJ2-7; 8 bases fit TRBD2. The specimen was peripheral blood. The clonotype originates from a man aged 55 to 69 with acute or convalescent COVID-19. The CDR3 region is CASSPVAGYSYEQYF. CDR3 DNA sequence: TGTGCCAGTAGTCCAGTAGCGGGGTACTCCTACGAGCAGTACTTC.